What follows are 11 T cell receptor beta chains derived from one specimen sequenced in a study of blood T cell repertoires in COVID-19. Clones were read by immunoSEQ multiplex PCR, and TCRdb kept only the in-frame ones, dropping some. This table holds around 250,000 clones, approximately 82% found once. The sample consisted of peripheral blood. Source of these receptors: a woman under 30 with acute or convalescent COVID-19.

The V gene is TRBV5-6, the J gene TRBJ2-1; 7 bases line up with TRBD1. The trim removed 5 bases at V and 7 bases at J, leaving 6 bases unmatched. CDR3 size: 13 residues. Germline CDR1 and CDR2: SGHDT and YYEEEE. Here the CDR3 reads CASRDRSLNEQFF. The CDR3 nucleotides are TGTGCCAGCAGGGACAGGTCTCTTAATGAGCAGTTCTTC.

This chain links TRBV6-5 with TRBJ2-5; 9 nucleotides agree with TRBD2. The CDR3 is made up of 16 amino acids. The junction had 7 bases not matched to a gene; V was cut back by 0 bases and J by 5 bases. Per the germline V gene, CDR1 is MNHEY and CDR2 is SVGAGI. CDR3 bases: TGTGCCAGCAGTTACTCTAGCCCTCTAGCGGGGGAGACCCAGTACTTC. Translating it yields CASSYSSPLAGETQYF.

The rearrangement links TRBV6-5 to TRBJ2-5; possibly TRBD2 for D (6 bases). The CDR3 is 14 residues long. CDR1 and CDR2 (germline): MNHEY, SVGAGI. V was shortened by 2 bases and J by 5 bases, with 12 bases between the two germline ends. This CDR3 reads CASSYRLAGETQYF. The CDR3, as DNA: TGTGCCAGCAGTTACCGACTCGCGGGGGAGACCCAGTACTTC.

The chain combines TRBV18 with TRBJ1-3; 7 bases align to TRBD1. Germline trimming cut 3 bases from V and 7 bases from J; bases unmatched to any gene: 6. The CDR3 is made up of 14 amino acids. Looked up from germline, CDR1 is KGHSH and CDR2 is LQKENI. CDR3 bases: TGTGCCAGCTCACCCGGACAGGCTGAGAACACCATATATTTT. Protein product: CASSPGQAENTIYF.

This rearrangement joins TRBV7-8 to TRBJ2-7, with D perhaps TRBD1 (6 bases). Germline V gives CDR1 SGHVS, CDR2 FQNEAQ. The CDR3 is made up of 15 amino acids. Trimming removed 0 bases at V and 1 base at J, with 10 bases between. Here the CDR3 DNA reads TGTGCCAGCAGCTTAGCGATGGACAGTTCCTACGAGCAGTACTTC. Translated: CASSLAMDSSYEQYF. The variable domain in full, with the rest retrieved from reference TRBV7-8 and TRBJ2-7, is GAGVSQSPRYKVAKRGQDVALRCDPISGHVSLFWYQQALGQGPEFLTYFQNEAQLDKSGLPSDRFFAERPEGSVSTLKIQRTQQEDSAVYLCASSLAMDSSYEQYFGPGTRLTVT.

The V gene is TRBV3-1 (or the pseudogene TRBV3-2), the J gene TRBJ2-5; TRBD2 is a possible D gene (5 bases). The CDR3 contains 17 residues. Trimming took off 0 bases at V and 1 base at J, with 15 bases between the two ends. In germline, CDR1 is LGHDT, CDR2 YNNKEL (reference sequence). Written as DNA, the CDR3 is TGTGCCAGCAGCCAAGAACTCTCCCGGGGAACCCAAGAGACCCAGTACTTC. This encodes CASSQELSRGTQETQYF.

DNA for the CDR3: TGTGCCAGCAACTACGGACAGGGGGAATTGTCACCCCTCCACTTT. Translating it yields CASNYGQGELSPLHF. The chain employs TRBV6-5 and TRBJ1-6; 10 bases are shared with TRBD1. The germline CDR1 and CDR2 sequences are MNHEY and SVGAGI. The V gene end was trimmed by 7 bases and the J gene end by 10 bases; junction bases not matched to a gene: 10. The CDR3 loop spans 15 amino acids.

This chain joins TRBV9 and TRBJ1-6, with 8 bases that match TRBD1. J lost 10 bases, V lost 4 bases, and 10 bases had no gene match. The CDR3 totals 15 residues. Per the germline V gene, CDR1 is SGDLS and CDR2 is YYNGEE. The CDR3 DNA sequence: TGTGCCAGCAGCCCCTCAGGACAGGGAGGATCACCCCTCCACTTT. It specifies CASSPSGQGGSPLHF.

The chain is built from TRBV6-5 and TRBJ1-5, with D maybe TRBD1 (5 bases). CDR1 and CDR2 from the germline V gene are MNHEY and SVGAGI. Trimming stripped 7 bases from V and 5 bases from J, with 12 bases between. CDR3 length: 13 residues. CDR3 loop: CASIGGLYQPQHF. Here the CDR3 DNA reads TGTGCCAGCATCGGGGGTCTGTATCAGCCCCAGCATTTT.

This chain links TRBV5-4 with TRBJ2-4; a weak D match, TRBD2 (6 bases). The V and J ends lost 3 bases and 1 base respectively, with 20 bases between them. This CDR3 region has 18 residues. CDR1 and CDR2 (germline): SGHNT, YYREEE (reference sequence). The CDR3 DNA is TGTGCCAGCAGCTCCGGTTGGGAGAGGGGACTTGCCAAAAACATTCAGTACTTC. Translated: CASSSGWERGLAKNIQYF.

V is TRBV11-3 and J is TRBJ2-3; TRBD2 might be the D (5 bases). This CDR3 is 14 amino acids long. V was shortened by 3 bases and J by 3 bases, with 10 bases between the two germline ends. Germline V gives CDR1 SGHNT, CDR2 YENEEA. CDR3 loop: CASSFSSYTDTQYF. The CDR3 coding sequence is TGTGCCAGCAGCTTTTCTAGCTATACAGATACGCAGTATTTT.